One T cell receptor (beta chain) is described in this entry. The target of this receptor is not known. No clone much larger than this one lies a single base away; base qualities are absent. This record comes from a study of read filtering for tumor transcriptome and immune sequencing (dated by TCRdb to between 2020 and 2021). Broadly, across the study: The cohort consisted of approximately 17 male and some 13 female patients, with a mean age of 65.9 years and an age range of roughly 45 to 90. Under revised international staging, eight or nine patients fell into R-ISS I, some 15 into R-ISS II and more than five into R-ISS III. After DNase treatment, whole-transcriptome libraries were prepared with the TruSeq RNA Access Library Prep Kit. Per sample, about 4.05 to 11 million TCR-region mapped reads were obtained with IR-seq, compared with only 85 to 1273 with RNA-seq. Using the same bone marrow samples, the study compared TCR repertoires obtained by targeted immune repertoire sequencing with those obtained by bulk whole-transcriptome sequencing. A main aim was a read-filtering strategy for immune repertoire data, specifically whether clonotypes supported by a single read should be removed.

The germline V gene supplies CDR1 MNHNS and CDR2 SASEGT. Trimmed from V: 6 bases; trimmed from J: 4 bases; junction bases lacking a gene match: 8. The CDR3 holds 15 amino acids from the cysteine to the phenylalanine. Here the CDR3 DNA is all that survives: 45 bases in frame from base 1. Each patient had bone marrow sampled at the time of active disease. Bone marrow mononuclear cells were isolated by Ficoll-Hypaque density gradient centrifugation. Myeloma plasma cells were removed and CD138-negative cells were obtained by negative selection following labeling with CD138 magnetic microbeads on a MACS separator. Purity of the isolated cells was checked by flow cytometry on an Attune NxT using CD138 antibodies. TRIzol reagent was used to extract total RNA, and a NanoDrop spectrophotometer was used to quantify the extracted RNA. For each patient, the CD138-negative bone marrow sample underwent paired RNA-seq and IR-seq.

What the study reported, not specific to this receptor: When single-read clonotypes were removed, the proportions of shared clonotypes in IR-seq and RNA-seq correlated more strongly. Single-read clonotypes made up about 82% of clonotypes but only about 4% of total reads in IR-seq, compared with about 77% of clonotypes and approximately 45% of reads in RNA-seq. The sorted CD138-negative fraction was composed of a mixed bone marrow immune population rather than of purified T cells. IR-seq captured clonotypes at much higher depth and more reliably than RNA-seq, and smaller IR-seq throughput sufficed to identify most shared clonotypes.

TCR libraries were constructed from roughly 0.4 ug RNA using the Immunoverse kit, and molecular barcoded adaptors covering alpha/delta and beta/gamma chains were employed. TCR library preparation used the same RNA that went into transcriptome sequencing. Sequencing of the TCR libraries was done on an Illumina HiSeq 4000 with 2 x 150 cycles. The authors processed their data as follows. TCR reads were aligned to human V, D, J and C references and assembled into CDR3 clonotypes with MiXCR, including quality filtering and error correction. Clonotype counts and gene usage diversity were analyzed with the tcR package in R. Raw mapping reads were checked after the RNA-seq reads had been mapped by STAR aligner version 2.5.3a onto the human GRCh37 genome. IR-seq fastq files were randomly downsampled with Seqtk 1.3 to test the effect of sequencing depth on detected clonotypes. TCRdb reran the public reads through fastp at Q25 and MiXCR, keeping productive beta chains. Every entry covers one CDR3 protein and lists the most common genes and DNA from its rows. The V and J calls were determined by TCRdb, not by the authors. The sample table contains 12,000 to 15,000 distinct CDR3 sequences; only one count was recorded for roughly 22% of them. The ten largest make up 80% of the sample.

The chain is assembled from TRBV6-1 and TRBJ1-5; 8 junctional bases match TRBD1. Sequenced sample: a population of CD138-negative cells sorted from bone marrow. The cell subset or site label corresponds to: bone marrow mononuclear cells depleted of CD138+ plasma/myeloma cells by negative magnetic selection. The source is a donor aged 40 or over with multiple myeloma. The CDR3 reads as follows: CASSRTGLSNQPQHF. The nucleotide sequence reads as follows: TGTGCCAGCAGCCGGACAGGGCTATCTAATCAGCCCCAGCATTTT.